One and the same sample provided the 22 T cell receptor beta chains below, sequenced in a study of shared clonotypes between healthy human individuals. Sequencing was performed with immunoSEQ multiplex PCR; in TCRdb, only in-frame clones are kept and a portion is missing. Here the sample spans some 2.3 million clones, more than 85% being singletons. The sequenced sample consisted of naive CD4+ T cells from PBMCs. Documented subset: CD45RA+ positively selected. Every receptor here comes from a man aged 18 to 30 in good health. Some clones in this sample may be carry-over from other donors' samples.

The rearrangement joins TRBV29-1 to TRBJ1-2; tentatively, D is TRBD1 (5 bases). V dropped 1 base and J dropped 4 bases, with 16 bases sitting between them. CDR3 size: 15 residues. Germline values: CDR1 SQVTM, CDR2 ANQGSEA. The CDR3 region has the DNA TGCAGCGTTGAAGCGACGAAGGACACCTGCTATGGCTACACCTTC. This encodes CSVEATKDTCYGYTF.

This clone was recorded once. The chain couples TRBV28 to TRBJ1-5; D unclear. CDR3 length: 16 amino acids. The ends were cut back, 4 bases at V and 3 bases at J, with 16 bases in the middle. Germline V lookup: CDR1 MDHEN, CDR2 SYDVKM. CDR3 amino acids: CASSSAVGRTNQPQHF. The CDR3 DNA is TGTGCCAGCAGTTCTGCCGTCGGCCGGACCAATCAGCCCCAGCATTTT.

This CDR3 is CARSKPGHFYEQYF. CDR3 DNA: TGTGCCAGAAGCAAACCGGGACATTTCTACGAGCAGTACTTC. The V gene is TRBV5-3, the J gene TRBJ2-7; tentatively, D is TRBD1 (6 bases). TRBV5-3 is sorted into the ORF group, with uncertain function. Deletions cut 4 bases from V and 3 bases from J, with 14 bases between. The CDR3 covers 14 residues.

The count of this clone is one. The chain employs TRBV11-2 and TRBJ2-5, with TRBD2 matching over 10 bases. Germline trimming cut 5 bases from V and 5 bases from J; bases unmatched to any gene: 8. The CDR3 consists of 15 residues. Per the germline V gene, CDR1 is SGHAT and CDR2 is FQNNGV. CDR3: CASSLHLAGAETQYF. CDR3 coding DNA: TGTGCCAGCAGCCTCCATCTAGCGGGAGCGGAGACCCAGTACTTC.

The chain carries TRBV2 and TRBJ1-2; D is unresolved. Germline V lookup: CDR1 SNHLY, CDR2 FYNNEI. The length of the CDR3 is 14 residues. V gave up 4 bases and J gave up 8 bases, with 17 bases separating them. The CDR3: CASSAGGPRGGYTF. In DNA form, the CDR3 reads TGTGCCAGCAGTGCTGGCGGACCCCGAGGGGGCTACACCTTC.

This clone appeared a single time. V and J are TRBV10-3 and TRBJ2-1; 12 bases agree with TRBD2. Germline CDR1 ENHRY, CDR2 SYGVKD. Germline trimming cut 2 bases from V and 5 bases from J; bases unmatched to any gene: 7. The CDR3 has 17 amino acids. The CDR3 sequence is CAISEGLAGILNNEQFF. CDR3 nucleotides: TGTGCCATCAGTGAGGGACTAGCGGGGATCTTGAACAATGAGCAGTTCTTC.

On this clone itself: It may be a read error: a sequence one base away is much more abundant. Distinct nucleotide sequences in the sample also encode this CDR3. The chain couples TRBV27 to TRBJ2-5, with unresolved D. Germline-derived CDR1 and CDR2 are MNHEY and SMNVEV (reference sequence). This CDR3 spans 11 amino acids. With 3 bases removed from V and 4 bases from J, the gap between germline ends came to 3 bases. CDR3 DNA sequence: TGTGCCAGCAGTTTGGGAGAGACCCAGTACTTC. It specifies CASSLGETQYF.

This sequence joins TRBV4-1 and TRBJ2-2, with TRBD2 matching over 15 bases. Germline lookup yields CDR1 MGHRA and CDR2 YSYEKL. The CDR3 is 17 residues long. V dropped 6 bases and J dropped 6; count of bases not matched to a gene: 8. Here the CDR3 DNA reads TGCGCCAGCAGTGGACTAGCGGGAGGGTCTCTGGCCGGGGAGCTGTTTTTT. Protein: CASSGLAGGSLAGELFF.

The chain recombines TRBV28 with TRBJ2-3, with D perhaps TRBD1 (5 bases). The germline V gene encodes CDR1 MDHEN and CDR2 SYDVKM. The CDR3 sequence is 14 residues long. Deletions cut 6 bases from V and 1 base from J, with 11 bases between. CDR3 region: CASRKGLGTDTQYF. CDR3 DNA: TGTGCCAGCAGAAAGGGGTTAGGCACAGATACGCAGTATTTT.

J is TRBJ2-2 and V is TRBV4-1, with 9 bases matching TRBD2. Germline trimming cut 4 bases from V and 6 bases from J; bases unmatched to any gene: 9. Germline CDR1 is MGHRA and CDR2 is YSYEKL. CDR3 length: 16 amino acids. The chain's CDR3 is CASSPWGREGSGELFF. In DNA form, the CDR3 reads TGCGCCAGCAGCCCATGGGGGCGGGAGGGCTCCGGGGAGCTGTTTTTT.

J is TRBJ2-7 and V is TRBV11-3; TRBD1 might be the D (6 bases). This CDR3 spans 14 amino acids. Per germline, CDR1 SGHNT and CDR2 YENEEA. V was clipped by 5 bases and J by 3 bases, with 14 bases between them. CDR3 amino acids: CASSPHRDGYEQYF. CDR3 DNA: TGTGCCAGCAGCCCGCACAGGGATGGCTACGAGCAGTACTTC.

The V gene is TRBV14, the J gene TRBJ2-2; 16 bases map to TRBD2. Per germline, CDR1 SGHDN and CDR2 FVKESK. The CDR3 has 20 residues. The V gene end was trimmed by 3 bases and the J gene end by 4 bases; junction bases not matched to a gene: 11. CDR3 DNA: TGTGCCAGCAGCCAGATTCCGGGACTAGCGGGAGGGCCCGGCACCGGGGAGCTGTTTTTT. It translates to CASSQIPGLAGGPGTGELFF.

The chain joins TRBV12-5 to TRBJ2-5, with 8 bases aligning to TRBD1. The CDR3 loop spans 13 amino acids. Trimming at V came to 6 bases and at J to 4 bases, leaving 4 bases not matched to a gene. Germline values: CDR1 LGHNT, CDR2 FRNRAP. The CDR3 protein is CASGKQGVETQYF. In DNA, the CDR3 is TGTGCTAGTGGGAAACAGGGGGTAGAGACCCAGTACTTC.

This chain uses TRBV19 with TRBJ2-6; 9 bases line up with TRBD1. Germline CDR1 LNHDA, CDR2 SQIVND (reference sequence). Trimming cost V 7 bases and J 0 bases; bases outside gene matches: 7. This CDR3 is 17 amino acids long. The CDR3 here is CASTPRTGVSGANVLTF. The DNA of the CDR3 is TGTGCCAGTACCCCAAGGACAGGGGTCTCTGGGGCCAACGTCCTGACTTTC. The full variable domain, with the rest looked up from reference TRBV19 and TRBJ2-6, is DGGITQSPKYLFRKEGQNVTLSCEQNLNHDAMYWYRQDPGQGLRLIYYSQIVNDFQKGDIAEGYSVSREKKESFPLTVTSAQKNPTAFYLCASTPRTGVSGANVLTFGAGSRLTVL.

Notes on this clone: Additional DNA sequences in this sample encode the identical CDR3. This chain links TRBV19 with TRBJ2-3, with TRBD2 matching over 8 bases. In germline, CDR1 is LNHDA, CDR2 SQIVND (reference sequence). This CDR3 region has 15 residues. V shed 2 bases and J 0 bases; nucleotides not matched to a gene: 1. CDR3 protein: CASSISGRSTDTQYF. DNA for the CDR3: TGTGCCAGTAGTATAAGCGGGAGAAGCACAGATACGCAGTATTTT.

This chain links TRBV9 with TRBJ1-1, with 9 bases that match TRBD1. This CDR3 contains 15 residues. The junction had 6 bases not matched to a gene; V was cut back by 3 bases and J by 3 bases. In germline, CDR1 is SGDLS, CDR2 YYNGEE. CDR3 nucleotide sequence: TGTGCCAGCAGCGCACAGGGGGCCTTGGACACTGAAGCTTTCTTT. It translates to CASSAQGALDTEAFF. Filled out from reference TRBV9 and TRBJ1-1, the complete variable domain reads DSGVTQTPKHLITATGQRVTLRCSPRSGDLSVYWYQQSLDQGLQFLIQYYNGEERAKGNILERFSAQQFPDLHSELNLSSLELGDSALYFCASSAQGALDTEAFFGQGTRLTVV.

The chain joins TRBV6-6 to TRBJ2-7, with D perhaps TRBD2 (6 bases). Trimming removed 2 bases at V and 7 bases at J, with 12 bases between. CDR1 and CDR2 (germline): MNHNY, SVGAGI (reference sequence). The CDR3 extends over 13 amino acids. The CDR3 DNA is TGTGCCAGCAGTTACGGAGGGGCGGGGGAGCAGTACTTC. As protein: CASSYGGAGEQYF.

The chain employs TRBV6-1 and TRBJ1-1; tentative D call: TRBD1 (5 bases). CDR3 length: 15 residues. From germline, CDR1 is MNHNS and CDR2 SASEGT. V was cut by 7 bases and J by 1 base, with 16 bases left in between. This CDR3 reads CASTRRGGRNTEAFF. The DNA for the CDR3 is TGTGCCAGCACCAGGCGGGGGGGACGGAACACTGAAGCTTTCTTT.

The gene calls are TRBV5-1 and TRBJ1-4; no reliable D call. Germline lookup yields CDR1 SGHRS and CDR2 YFSETQ. CDR3 length: 15 amino acids. Deletions cut 4 bases from V and 0 bases from J, with 10 bases between. CDR3 amino acids: CASSGGRPTNEKLFF. The DNA for the CDR3 is TGCGCCAGCAGCGGAGGACGGCCAACTAATGAAAAACTGTTTTTT.

The CDR3 loop reads CASSSLRTGGNQPQHF. The DNA of the CDR3 is TGTGCCAGCAGTTCCCTCCGGACAGGGGGCAATCAGCCCCAGCATTTT. The chain employs TRBV6-5 and TRBJ1-5; the match to TRBD1 covers 9 bases. The CDR3 spans 16 residues. After removal of 4 bases from V and 2 bases from J, the junction contained 6 bases not matched to a gene. Per the germline V gene, CDR1 is MNHEY and CDR2 is SVGAGI.

This chain links TRBV7-9 with TRBJ2-7, with D perhaps assigned TRBD1 or TRBD2 (5 bases each). Trimming removed 4 bases from V and 0 bases from J, with 13 bases in between. Germline loops: CDR1 SEHNR, CDR2 FQNEAQ (reference sequence). This CDR3 has 15 residues. CDR3 region: CASSSYGTGSYEQYF. The CDR3 DNA sequence: TGTGCCAGCAGCTCTTACGGGACGGGCTCCTACGAGCAGTACTTC.

This clone has just one count. The chain is built from TRBV11-3 and TRBJ2-1; no definite D call. The V gene's germline CDR1 is SGHNT and CDR2 YENEEA. V lost 1 base and J lost 0, with 7 bases in between. The CDR3 loop spans 15 amino acids. For the CDR3, the DNA is TGTGCCAGCAGCTTAGGTGCAGTCTCCTACAATGAGCAGTTCTTC. This encodes CASSLGAVSYNEQFF.